The 30 T cell receptor beta chains presented below share a single source sample, sequenced in a study of immune evolution from preneoplasia to lung adenocarcinoma (TCRdb year 2021). Libraries were built with the immunoSEQ multiplex PCR assay. Held by TCRdb, this immuneACCESS table contains in-frame sequences only and omits some clones. Under half of the omission traces to an unresolved V gene where checked; the cause of the rest is unknown. This sample holds approximately 4,900 clones; roughly 86% were observed only once. Roughly 2.1% of the sample is in the top ten clones. Sequences were obtained from FFPE atypical adenomatous hyperplasia tissue from the lung. What the cell subset or site label conveys for this sample: atypical adenomatous hyperplasia (AAH), lung preneoplasia. These receptor sequences come from a person aged 70 to 80 with lung adenocarcinoma.

This chain uses TRBV11-2 with TRBJ2-7, with TRBD2 as a possible D gene (6 bases). The CDR3 contains 16 residues. CDR1 and CDR2 (germline): SGHAT, FQNNGV. Between the trimmed V and J ends, which lost 7 bases and 3 bases, there was a span of 22 bases. CDR3 DNA: TGTGCCAGCACCTCAGAGGCCGCGGGAAACTACTACGAGCAGTACTTC. This encodes CASTSEAAGNYYEQYF.

The chain has TRBV28 and TRBJ2-7, with D perhaps matching TRBD2 (5 bases). CDR3 size: 16 residues. The germline V gene encodes CDR1 MDHEN and CDR2 SYDVKM. V gave up 3 bases and J gave up 3 bases, with 18 bases separating them. CDR3 DNA sequence: TGTGCCAGCAGTTTCCGGGGTTCCGGTAGGAGCTACGAGCAGTACTTC. Translation: CASSFRGSGRSYEQYF.

The V and J genes are TRBV15 and TRBJ1-2; D might be TRBD1 (5 bases). V was trimmed by 8 bases and J by 5 bases, leaving 15 bases between them. This CDR3 region has 13 residues. CDR1 and CDR2 (germline): LNHNV, YYDKDF (reference sequence). The CDR3 nucleotides read TGTGCCACCTCTTCCTTAGGGACTTATGGCTACACCTTC. Translating it yields CATSSLGTYGYTF.

This sequence joins TRBV7-8 and TRBJ1-1, with unresolved D. V shed 5 bases and J shed 5 bases, with 12 bases lying between them. The CDR3 covers 13 residues. Germline lookup yields CDR1 SGHVS and CDR2 FQNEAQ. The CDR3 loop is CASSLDVETEAFF. CDR3 nucleotides: TGTGCCAGCAGCCTAGATGTGGAGACTGAAGCTTTCTTT.

V and J are TRBV2 and TRBJ1-2; D unresolved. The CDR3 runs to 15 residues. CDR1 SNHLY and CDR2 FYNNEI come from the germline V gene. The V gene lost 6 bases and the J gene lost 1 base, with 15 bases spanning the gap. The CDR3: CASSPDGGLNYGYTF. Written as DNA, the CDR3 is TGTGCCAGCAGCCCCGACGGCGGACTTAACTATGGCTACACCTTC.

The V call is TRBV10-2, the J call TRBJ2-1; the match to TRBD2 covers 7 bases. Trimming cost V 10 bases and J 7 bases; bases outside gene matches: 10. From germline, CDR1 is WSHSY and CDR2 SAAADI. There are 13 residues in the CDR3. The CDR3 coding sequence is TGCGCCACCGGCCTAGCGGCTGGGAATGAGCAGTTCTTC. Translated, it gives CATGLAAGNEQFF.

This chain uses TRBV28 with TRBJ1-2; 9 nucleotides agree with TRBD1. The V gene end was trimmed by 3 bases and the J gene end by 3 bases; junction bases not matched to a gene: 5. This CDR3 comprises 15 residues. The germline CDR1 and CDR2 sequences are MDHEN and SYDVKM. CDR3: CASSLGQGFYYGYTF. In nucleotides, the CDR3 is TGTGCCAGCAGTTTGGGACAGGGCTTTTACTATGGCTACACCTTC.

This chain connects TRBV30 to TRBJ2-2; possible D gene TRBD1, 6 bases. The CDR3 has 14 residues. Germline CDR1 and CDR2: GTSNPN and SVGIG (reference sequence). Between the trimmed V and J ends, which lost 4 bases and 6 bases, there was a span of 15 bases. CDR3 in amino acids: CAWMQGSHAGELFF. The DNA for the CDR3 is TGTGCCTGGATGCAGGGGAGTCACGCCGGGGAGCTGTTTTTT.

This sequence joins TRBV27 and TRBJ1-2; the D gene is possibly TRBD1 (5 bases). The V end was cut by 2 bases, the J end by 4 bases, with 5 bases between. The germline V gene has CDR1 MNHEY and CDR2 SMNVEV (reference sequence). This CDR3 region has 12 residues. CDR3 sequence: CASSLQGYGYTF. DNA for the CDR3: TGTGCCAGCAGTTTACAGGGCTATGGCTACACCTTC.

This chain links TRBV28 with TRBJ1-1; D might be TRBD1 (5 bases). The germline CDR1 and CDR2 sequences are MDHEN and SYDVKM. The CDR3 consists of 15 residues. V lost 5 bases and J lost 5, with 18 bases in between. The CDR3 reads CASSPWGIGSTEAFF. The CDR3 DNA sequence: TGTGCCAGCAGTCCGTGGGGGATAGGATCGACTGAAGCTTTCTTT.

This clone has just one count. This rearrangement joins TRBV4-1 to TRBJ2-7; perhaps TRBD1 as D (7 bases). The CDR3 covers 13 residues. V lost 4 bases and J 4 bases, leaving 11 bases between the germline ends. Germline V gives CDR1 MGHRA, CDR2 YSYEKL. The CDR3 DNA follows: TGCGCCAGCAGCCCGCGGGACAGTTACGAGCAGTACTTC. Its translation: CASSPRDSYEQYF.

This chain uses TRBV7-6 with TRBJ1-2, with D maybe TRBD1 (6 bases). V shed 2 bases and J shed 4 bases, with 17 bases lying between them. CDR1 is SGHVS and CDR2 is FNYEAQ in the germline V gene. The CDR3 sequence is 16 residues long. The CDR3 sequence is CASSLTPRGPRYGYTF. CDR3 DNA: TGTGCCAGCAGCTTAACTCCTCGGGGGCCTCGCTATGGCTACACCTTC.

The V and J genes are TRBV15 and TRBJ1-1; D gene uncertain. The CDR3 spans 15 residues. V shed 0 bases and J shed 1 base, with 9 bases lying between them. Germline V gene sequence: CDR1 LNHNV, CDR2 YYDKDF (reference sequence). The CDR3 DNA sequence: TGTGCCACCAGCAGAGAGGCAGGCGAGAACACTGAAGCTTTCTTT. Protein product: CATSREAGENTEAFF.

This chain connects TRBV5-1 to TRBJ1-1; TRBD1 is a possible D gene (5 bases). Between the trimmed V and J ends, which lost 5 bases and 2 bases, there was a span of 16 bases. Per the germline V gene, CDR1 is SGHRS and CDR2 is YFSETQ. This CDR3 has 15 residues. The CDR3 DNA follows: TGCGCCAGCAGATCGTCGGGGGAACGAAACACTGAAGCTTTCTTT. Its translation: CASRSSGERNTEAFF.

The rearrangement links TRBV28 to TRBJ1-1; D not resolved. This CDR3 has 12 amino acids. CDR1 and CDR2 (germline): MDHEN, SYDVKM. V lost 3 bases and J 9 bases, leaving 11 bases between the germline ends. The CDR3 DNA sequence: TGTGCCAGCAGTTTCACAACATACAAAGCTTTCTTT. Protein sequence: CASSFTTYKAFF.

This clone was seen once. The J gene is TRBJ2-2, the V gene TRBV28; 8 bases are shared with TRBD1. Germline V gene data show CDR1 as MDHEN and CDR2 as SYDVKM. With V trimmed by 6 bases and J by 8 bases, 8 bases remained unmatched. The CDR3 runs to 14 residues. CDR3 DNA: TGTGCCAGCAGCCAAACAGGGGGATTTGGGGAGCTGTTTTTT. Its translation is CASSQTGGFGELFF.

This clone was counted a few times. V is TRBV27 and J is TRBJ1-5, with TRBD1 identical over 9 bases. Germline V CDR1 and CDR2: MNHEY, SMNVEV (reference sequence). V lost 4 bases, J lost 4 bases, and 5 bases stayed unmatched. CDR3 length: 15 amino acids. The CDR3 region has the DNA TGTGCCAGCAGTTCGGACAGGGGAATTAATCAGCCCCAGCATTTT. This gives the protein CASSSDRGINQPQHF.

The chain joins TRBV19 to TRBJ2-5; TRBD1 matches 9 bases. CDR1 is LNHDA, CDR2 SQIVND, per germline (reference sequence). The CDR3 runs to 16 residues. J was trimmed by 3 bases and V by 5 bases; bases with no gene match: 10. The CDR3 spells CASSGDTQGAEETQYF. DNA of the CDR3: TGTGCCAGTAGTGGGGACACACAGGGGGCGGAAGAGACCCAGTACTTC.

This chain links TRBV7-9 with TRBJ1-3; TRBD1 matches at 7 bases. V lost 1 base, J lost 0 bases, and 3 bases stayed unmatched. From germline, CDR1 is SEHNR and CDR2 FQNEAQ (reference sequence). The CDR3 has 16 amino acids. CDR3 protein: CASSLGGQNSGNTIYF. Written as DNA, the CDR3 is TGTGCCAGCAGCTTAGGGGGACAGAACTCTGGAAACACCATATATTTT.

The chain combines TRBV10-2 with TRBJ2-1, with a weak D call TRBD1 (5 bases). Germline CDR1 reads WSHSY; CDR2 reads SAAADI. With 3 bases removed from V and 9 bases from J, the gap between germline ends came to 6 bases. The CDR3 covers 11 residues. The CDR3: CASSDGAEQFF. CDR3 in DNA: TGCGCCAGCAGTGATGGGGCTGAGCAGTTCTTC.

V usage is TRBV19 and J usage is TRBJ2-5, with D perhaps TRBD2 (5 bases). Germline CDR1 LNHDA, CDR2 SQIVND (reference sequence). V was shortened by 3 bases and J by 5 bases, with 10 bases between the two germline ends. The CDR3 spans 13 residues. Written as DNA, the CDR3 is TGTGCCAGTAGTATCGCTGGGAGCGAGACCCAGTACTTC. Translating it yields CASSIAGSETQYF. The full variable domain, its missing parts supplied by reference TRBV19 and TRBJ2-5, is DGGITQSPKYLFRKEGQNVTLSCEQNLNHDAMYWYRQDPGQGLRLIYYSQIVNDFQKGDIAEGYSVSREKKESFPLTVTSAQKNPTAFYLCASSIAGSETQYFGPGTRLLVL.

The CDR3 DNA reads TGTGCCAGCGGACAGGGGGGACCCTCTGGGGCCAACGTCCTGACTTTC. Protein product: CASGQGGPSGANVLTF. The chain joins TRBV19 to TRBJ2-6; TRBD1 matches at 10 bases. The CDR3 loop spans 16 amino acids. With 9 bases clipped from V and 0 bases from J, the junction kept 5 bases outside the gene matches. CDR1 is LNHDA, CDR2 SQIVND, per germline (reference sequence).

The rearrangement joins TRBV7-2 to TRBJ1-1; tentatively, D is TRBD1 (6 bases). Trimming removed 1 base at V and 6 bases at J, with 15 bases between. CDR3 length: 15 amino acids. Germline CDR1 SGHTA, CDR2 FQGNSA. In DNA, the CDR3 is TGTGCCAGCAGCTTAGGTACAGGGAAGGGGGCTGAAGCTTTCTTT. Protein product: CASSLGTGKGAEAFF.

This sequence joins TRBV28 and TRBJ2-7, with D tentatively TRBD1 (5 bases). Germline V gene sequence: CDR1 MDHEN, CDR2 SYDVKM. Trimming removed 7 bases from V and 7 bases from J, with 20 bases in between. The CDR3 runs to 14 residues. The CDR3 spells CASTPQVSRGEQYF. The CDR3, as DNA: TGTGCCAGCACCCCGCAGGTTTCTAGGGGAGAGCAGTACTTC.

This clone appeared once. The rearrangement uses TRBV6-5 and TRBJ2-7; unclear D gene. CDR3 length: 14 amino acids. The V end lost 2 bases, the J end lost 3 bases, and 11 bases lay between the germline ends. Germline V gene lookup returns CDR1 MNHEY and CDR2 SVGAGI. CDR3 region: CASSYRVSGYEQYF. DNA of the CDR3: TGTGCCAGCAGTTACCGTGTTTCTGGCTACGAGCAGTACTTC.

The CDR3 region is CASLRAGERNTEAFF. The CDR3 DNA reads as TGTGCCAGTCTCCGGGCCGGGGAACGGAACACTGAAGCTTTCTTT. This rearrangement joins TRBV19 to TRBJ1-1, with D hard to call. This CDR3 spans 15 amino acids. CDR1 LNHDA and CDR2 SQIVND come from the germline V gene (reference sequence). The V and J ends lost 8 bases and 1 base respectively, with 17 bases between them.

This rearrangement joins TRBV6-1 to TRBJ2-7, with 10 bases identical to TRBD1. CDR1 is MNHNS and CDR2 is SASEGT in the germline V gene. The V gene end was trimmed by 7 bases and the J gene end by 4 bases; junction bases not matched to a gene: 7. The CDR3 has 14 amino acids. The CDR3 bases are TGTGCCAGCAAGGGGACAGGGGCGGGGTACGAGCAGTACTTC. Its translation: CASKGTGAGYEQYF.

The chain couples TRBV9 to TRBJ1-1, with D tentatively TRBD1 (5 bases). The CDR3 has 13 residues. CDR1 and CDR2 from the germline V gene are SGDLS and YYNGEE. The V end lost 4 bases, the J end lost 1 base, and 8 bases lay between the germline ends. This CDR3 reads CASSPGTNTEAFF. CDR3 nucleotide sequence: TGTGCCAGCAGCCCTGGGACGAACACTGAAGCTTTCTTT.

The V and J genes are TRBV15 and TRBJ2-3, with 13 bases identical to TRBD2. The CDR3 is 16 amino acids. CDR1 and CDR2 from the germline V gene are LNHNV and YYDKDF (reference sequence). With V trimmed by 5 bases and J by 4 bases, 6 bases remained unmatched. CDR3 protein: CATSGGLAGWADTQYF. The DNA of the CDR3 is TGTGCCACCAGCGGGGGACTAGCGGGATGGGCAGATACGCAGTATTTT.

The chain recombines TRBV28 with TRBJ1-2; a possible D gene is TRBD1 (5 bases). CDR3 length: 13 residues. Germline CDR1 is MDHEN and CDR2 is SYDVKM. V lost 10 bases and J lost 2, with 14 bases in between. CDR3 DNA: TGTGCCACGTCCCGAGGGGAGAACTATGGCTACACCTTC. The encoded protein is CATSRGENYGYTF.